The 6 T cell receptor beta chains reported below all come from one sample, sequenced in a study of cytomegalovirus exposure and HLA in healthy donors. The PCR made use of 60 Vbeta and 13 Jbeta primers. Profiling relied on immunoSEQ multiplex PCR, and the TCRdb table lists in-frame clones only, not all of them. The table includes around 78,000 clones, around 58% detected once. Sequencing used PBMCs. The receptors shown here come from a man aged 25-45 years in good health and CMV-seropositive.

The chain couples TRBV19 to TRBJ1-4; 7 bases are shared with TRBD1. V gave up 5 bases and J gave up 0 bases; unmatched junction bases: 6. Germline-derived CDR1 and CDR2 are LNHDA and SQIVND (reference sequence). This CDR3 comprises 16 residues. The CDR3 protein is CASSLTGTATNEKLFF. The CDR3 DNA is TGTGCCAGTAGTCTGACAGGGACTGCAACTAATGAAAAACTGTTTTTT.

The gene calls are TRBV28 and TRBJ2-3, with 7 bases aligning to TRBD2. CDR3 length: 14 residues. Germline V gene lookup returns CDR1 MDHEN and CDR2 SYDVKM. Germline trimming cut 2 bases from V and 8 bases from J; bases unmatched to any gene: 7. CDR3 amino acids: CASSLSGVKGTQYF. The CDR3 DNA reads TGTGCCAGCAGTTTAAGCGGGGTGAAAGGTACGCAGTATTTT.

The chain is built from TRBV19 and TRBJ2-2; TRBD2 might be the D (6 bases). Trimming left V 9 bases short and J 4 bases short, with 12 bases between. The CDR3 runs 13 residues. Germline V gene sequence: CDR1 LNHDA, CDR2 SQIVND (reference sequence). CDR3 coding DNA: TGTGCCAGCACGGGGGTGGTCACCGGGGAGCTGTTTTTT. Its translation: CASTGVVTGELFF. The variable domain in full, completed from reference TRBV19 and TRBJ2-2, reads DGGITQSPKYLFRKEGQNVTLSCEQNLNHDAMYWYRQDPGQGLRLIYYSQIVNDFQKGDIAEGYSVSREKKESFPLTVTSAQKNPTAFYLCASTGVVTGELFFGEGSRLTVL.

V usage is TRBV30 and J usage is TRBJ2-3; TRBD2 is a possible D gene (7 bases). This CDR3 is 16 amino acids long. Germline lookup yields CDR1 GTSNPN and CDR2 SVGIG (reference sequence). Trimming stripped 0 bases from V and 4 bases from J, with 17 bases between. DNA of the CDR3: TGTGCCTGGAGTGTATTGGGGGGGGCCTTGGCAGATACGCAGTATTTT. Its protein product is CAWSVLGGALADTQYF.

The chain recombines TRBV27 with TRBJ1-5, with D unclear. The CDR3 totals 15 residues. Germline assignment: CDR1 MNHEY and CDR2 SMNVEV (reference sequence). Deletions cut 2 bases from V and 1 base from J, with 9 bases between. The CDR3 sequence: CASSLLSGSNQPQHF. The CDR3 region has the DNA TGTGCCAGCAGTTTACTAAGCGGAAGCAATCAGCCCCAGCATTTT.

This chain connects TRBV4-1 to TRBJ2-4, with D hard to call. Looked up from germline, CDR1 is MGHRA and CDR2 is YSYEKL. The CDR3 is made up of 16 amino acids. Trimming cost V 1 base and J 0 bases, with 10 bases left between them. CDR3 sequence (DNA): TGCGCCAGCAGCCAAGGCAGGCCACTAGCCAAAAACATTCAGTACTTC. Its translation is CASSQGRPLAKNIQYF.